These 18 T cell receptor delta chains were all obtained from the same sample, sequenced in a study of γδ T cells in repeated Plasmodium falciparum infection. TCRdb re-analyzed the multiplex PCR reads via CATT. The sample contains around 82,000 delta-chain clones, 1.4% of which appear only once. Bulk repertoires came from Vgamma9/Vdelta2+ or Vdelta2-negative gammadelta T cells flow-sorted from PBMC. The sample consisted of gamma-delta T cells from blood. These receptors all come from a pool of human donors (malaria-infected and uninfected, not separated).

As concerns this clone: TCRdb's entry gives the protein of a much larger clone, which mismatches this DNA's translation at residue 13, likely from a read error; the protein reported here is translated from the DNA. The V gene is TRDV1, the J gene TRDJ1; maybe TRDD3 (5 bases). Here the J gene was assigned by germline matching of the DNA, as TCRdb has none. The germline V gene encodes CDR1 TSWWSYY and CDR2 QGS. This CDR3 contains 16 residues. The CDR3 here is CALGPPGGWYTDRLIF. Here the CDR3 DNA reads TGTGCTCTTGGGCCTCCGGGGGGGTGGTACACCGATAGACTCATCTTT.

This clone was found many times. The mismatch at residue 15 between this DNA's translation and the TCRdb protein of a much larger clone likely reflects a read error; the protein shown is translated from the DNA. This sequence joins TRDV1 and TRDJ1, with D possibly matching TRDD2 (9 bases). This CDR3 comprises 22 residues. Germline assignment: CDR1 TSWWSYY and CDR2 QGS. V lost 0 bases and J 4 bases, leaving 33 bases between the germline ends. CDR3 loop: CALGELGRPSYVTGGPGDKLIF. The CDR3 nucleotides read TGTGCTCTTGGGGAACTGGGGAGGCCTTCCTACGTGACTGGGGGCCCTGGCGATAAACTCATCTTT.

This clone came up a few times. With a far larger clone one base away, a read error is the likely cause. The sample holds other DNA sequences that translate to the same CDR3. This chain joins TRDV1 and TRDJ1; 11 positions agree with TRDD3. Germline CDR1 reads TSWWSYY; CDR2 reads QGS. This CDR3 contains 21 residues. The CDR3 coding sequence is TGTGCACTTGGGGAACTTTCCGCCCCAATGTACTGGGGGATAGACACCGATAAACTCATCTTT. Translation: CALGELSAPMYWGIDTDKLIF.

This clone has a count of ten or more. V usage is TRDV1 and J usage is TRDJ2; D gene unclear. The CDR3 runs 13 residues. The V gene's germline CDR1 is TSWWSYY and CDR2 QGS. V lost 4 bases, J lost 13 bases, and 16 bases lay in between. The CDR3 nucleotides read TGTGCTCTTGGGGGGCCCCCTCAAATTCCACTCTTCTTT. Translation gives CALGGPPQIPLFF.

This clone was found a few times. A far larger clone is off by one base, so a read error is likely. Different DNA sequences within this sample yield the same CDR3. This chain links TRDV1 with TRDJ1; 11 bases are shared with TRDD3. V was pared by 2 bases and J by 3 bases, with 20 bases of the junction left unmatched. The length of the CDR3 is 21 residues. Germline CDR1 is TSWWSYY and CDR2 is QGS. The CDR3 reads CALGESILQNIWGIRADKLIF. CDR3 nucleotides: TGTGCTCTTGGGGAAAGTATCCTACAAAACATTTGGGGGATACGAGCCGATAAACTCATCTTT.

This clone appeared a few times. A far larger clone is a single base away, which makes a read error likely. Additional DNA sequences in this sample encode the identical CDR3. The rearrangement links TRDV1 to TRDJ1; D is unclear. The J gene comes from matching the DNA to germline here; TCRdb lacks it. CDR3 length: 17 amino acids. Germline CDR1 and CDR2: TSWWSYY and QGS. V gave up 3 bases and J gave up 4 bases, with 21 bases separating them. The chain's CDR3 is CALGELKRAPGHDKLIF. CDR3 coding DNA: TGTGCTCTTGGGGAGCTTAAGAGGGCACCGGGGCACGATAAACTCATCTTT.

This clone was seen a handful of times. A far larger clone is one base from this, pointing to a likely read error. The sample holds other DNA sequences that translate to the same CDR3. The rearrangement joins TRDV2 to TRDJ1; 11 bases are a match to TRDD3. The J gene is not listed in TCRdb, so it was assigned here from a DNA match to germline. There are 21 residues in the CDR3. Germline V gives CDR1 GEAIGNYY, CDR2 EKD. The CDR3 nucleotides read TGTGCCTGCGACAACGTTTTACTGGGGGATAAATCCTTTGCCGCAGTCGATAAACTCATCTTT. Residues: CACDNVLLGDKSFAAVDKLIF.

In its sample, this clone was seen a few times. The protein TCRdb gives is from a much larger clone and does not agree with this DNA's translation at residue 11, likely a read error; the protein shown here comes from the DNA. The chain recombines TRDV2 with TRDJ1; D call uncertain. No J segment appears in TCRdb, so it was assigned here by matching the sequence to germline. CDR1 is GEAIGNYY and CDR2 is EKD in the germline V gene. The CDR3 sequence is 14 residues long. The CDR3 sequence: CACDSVGYSDELIF. The CDR3 DNA reads TGTGCCTGTGACAGTGTGGGTTACTCCGATGAACTCATCTTT.

This clone was seen only a few times. The protein TCRdb lists belongs to a much larger clone and differs from this DNA's translation at residue 7, which points to a read error; the protein shown is made from the DNA. The chain uses TRDV1 and TRDJ1; tentative D call: TRDD3 (6 bases). The CDR3 is 16 residues long. The germline V gene has CDR1 TSWWSYY and CDR2 QGS. With 0 bases removed from V and 4 bases from J, the gap between germline ends came to 15 bases. CDR3 nucleotide sequence: TGTGCTCTTGGGGAACTAGAACACCGGGGGAGCGATAAACTCATCTTT. Its translation: CALGELEHRGSDKLIF.

The CDR3 DNA reads as TGTGCTCTTGGGGGGCATTTCCTACAGGGTGGGGGACACACCGATAAACTCATCTTT. It yields the protein CALGGHFLQGGGHTDKLIF. This chain connects TRDV1 to TRDJ1; possibly TRDD2 or TRDD3 for D (7 bases each). Assignment of the J gene here rests on matching the DNA to germline, because TCRdb gives none. CDR3 size: 19 residues. V was shortened by 4 bases and J by 0 bases, with 24 bases between the two germline ends. Looked up from germline, CDR1 is TSWWSYY and CDR2 is QGS.

This clone came up many times. This chain links TRDV1 with TRDJ1, with TRDD3 identical over 7 bases. This CDR3 has 17 residues. V gave up 0 bases and J gave up 1 base; unmatched junction bases: 8. Germline V gene data show CDR1 as TSWWSYY and CDR2 as QGS. As DNA, the CDR3 is TGTGCTCTTGGGGAACTAGAAAAGGGATACTGCACCGATAAACTCATCTTT. Protein: CALGELEKGYCTDKLIF.

Comments on this clone: The protein recorded in TCRdb matches a much larger clone and deviates from this DNA's translation at residue 3, suggesting a read error; the protein here is obtained by translating the DNA. The chain couples TRDV2 to TRDJ1; D is possibly TRDD3 (5 bases). TCRdb is silent on the J gene; assignment here came from matching the DNA to germline. Germline-derived CDR1 and CDR2 are GEAIGNYY and EKD. The CDR3 has 19 amino acids. As DNA, the CDR3 is TGTGCCCGTGACCGCCTCGGGGCAACACGCGATACAAACACCGATAAACTCATCTTT. Its translation: CARDRLGATRDTNTDKLIF.

Comments on this clone: TCRdb attributes to this sequence the protein of a much larger clone, which differs from the DNA translation at residue 13; a read error is likely, and the protein displayed is translated from the DNA. J is TRDJ1 and V is TRDV3; 9 bases map to TRDD3. This CDR3 has 21 amino acids. V was clipped by 5 bases and J by 6 bases; unmatched bases: 34. CDR1 is TVYSNPD, CDR2 GDNSRS, per germline (reference sequence). This chain's CDR3 is CARTSPSLPYLLCWGINKLIF. CDR3 DNA: TGTGCCCGAACCTCGCCAAGCCTTCCTTATCTACTGTGCTGGGGGATCAATAAACTCATCTTT.

Note on this clone: A far larger clone is a single base away, which makes a read error likely. Other DNA sequences of this sample code for an identical CDR3. The chain couples TRDV2 to TRDJ1, with a weak D call TRDD3 (5 bases). As TCRdb names no J gene, one was assigned here on the basis of a DNA match to germline. Trimming took off 1 base at V and 0 bases at J, with 20 bases between the two ends. Germline CDR1 is GEAIGNYY and CDR2 is EKD. This CDR3 spans 18 amino acids. CDR3: CACDTLSSIRGHTDKLIF. The CDR3 DNA reads TGTGCCTGTGACACTCTATCCTCTATCAGGGGACACACCGATAAACTCATCTTT.

The J gene is TRDJ2, the V gene TRDV1, with 8 nucleotides matching TRDD3. As TCRdb names no J gene, one was assigned here on the basis of a DNA match to germline. Germline V lookup: CDR1 TSWWSYY, CDR2 QGS. The ends lost 1 base at V and 0 bases at J; junction bases unmatched: 22. The CDR3 is 23 residues long. The CDR3 is CALGEPRPSVPYWGFALTAQLFF. The CDR3 nucleotides read TGTGCTCTTGGGGAACCCCGGCCTTCCGTCCCGTACTGGGGGTTTGCTTTGACAGCACAACTCTTCTTT.

As for this clone: TCRdb's listed protein matches a much larger clone and diverges from this DNA's translation at residue 5, likely through a read error; the protein shown comes from the DNA. V usage is TRDV2 and J usage is TRDJ1; D gene uncertain. Here the J gene was assigned by germline matching of the DNA, as TCRdb has none. V shed 3 bases and J shed 0 bases, with 10 bases lying between them. The CDR3 totals 14 residues. The germline gives CDR1 GEAIGNYY, CDR2 EKD. The CDR3 nucleotides are TGTGCCTGTGACTCCGGGCGTGACACCGATAAACTCATCTTT. It is translated as CACDSGRDTDKLIF.

As for this clone: The TCRdb protein comes from a much larger clone and disagrees with this DNA's translation at residue 3, likely due to a read error; the protein given here is derived from the DNA. V and J are TRDV1 and TRDJ1; 8 nucleotides align to TRDD3. The J gene comes from matching the DNA to germline here; TCRdb lacks it. Germline assignment: CDR1 TSWWSYY and CDR2 QGS. This CDR3 comprises 21 residues. The CDR3 coding sequence is TGTGCTCCTGGGGATGGCTATAGACAGGGATACGGTTTTTATTTGACCGATAAACTCATCTTT. Amino acid sequence: CAPGDGYRQGYGFYLTDKLIF.

This clone was observed a handful of times. TCRdb pairs this DNA with a much larger clone's protein that differs at residue 8, likely a read error; the protein shown was translated from the DNA. The rearrangement uses TRDV2 and TRDJ3, with D possibly matching TRDD3 (5 bases). The J gene, missing from TCRdb, was assigned here through DNA to germline matching. V lost 0 bases and J lost 9, with 14 bases in between. CDR1 GEAIGNYY and CDR2 EKD come from the germline V gene. The length of the CDR3 is 16 residues. The CDR3: CACDTVGGTSTRQMFF. CDR3 nucleotide sequence: TGTGCCTGTGACACCGTAGGGGGTACCAGCACCCGACAGATGTTTTTC.